These 27 T cell receptor beta chains originate from one sample sequenced in a study of cytomegalovirus exposure and HLA in healthy donors. It was with 60 Vbeta and 13 Jbeta primers that the PCR ran. Here immunoSEQ multiplex PCR was the method, and the copy in TCRdb shows in-frame clones only, minus some. This table lists 45,000 to 60,000 clones. The sequencing sample was made of PBMCs. These receptor sequences come from a male donor in good health and CMV-seronegative.

The chain combines TRBV6-5 with TRBJ2-1, with 7 nucleotides matching TRBD2. Unmatched junction bases numbered 9, after V lost 8 bases and J lost 5 bases. This CDR3 comprises 14 residues. Germline CDR1 and CDR2: MNHEY and SVGAGI. Written as DNA, the CDR3 is TGTGCCAGCGGGCCTCAGCGGGGACACAATGAGCAGTTCTTC. This gives the protein CASGPQRGHNEQFF.

The rearrangement links TRBV6-5 to TRBJ1-5; possibly TRBD1 for D (5 bases). CDR3 length: 15 residues. The germline gives CDR1 MNHEY, CDR2 SVGAGI. Trimming left V 2 bases short and J 7 bases short, with 15 bases between. CDR3 in DNA: TGTGCCAGCAGTTACGCTGGGGGGAAAGGACAGCCCCAGCATTTT. It is translated as CASSYAGGKGQPQHF.

About this clone: At the DNA level, this CDR3 is encoded by other sequences in the same sample as well. J is TRBJ2-1 and V is TRBV5-4; D perhaps matches TRBD1 (6 bases). The germline CDR1 and CDR2 sequences are SGHNT and YYREEE (reference sequence). The V gene lost 4 bases and the J gene lost 6 bases, with 17 bases spanning the gap. CDR3 size: 15 residues. The CDR3 DNA follows: TGTGCCAGCAGCCGACAGGCAAATGGGGTCAATGAGCAGTTCTTC. Residues: CASSRQANGVNEQFF.

The gene calls are TRBV7-2 and TRBJ2-5; 7 nucleotides line up with TRBD2. The end of the DNA is better explained by TRBJ2-7, so the J call may be wrong. Germline V CDR1 and CDR2: SGHTA, FQGNSA. The CDR3 contains 14 residues. The CDR3 DNA sequence: TGTGCCAGCAGCTTAGACGGGGGGTTCTACGAGCAGTACTTC. Translation gives CASSLDGGFYEQYF.

The gene calls are TRBV9 and TRBJ2-3; D is unclear. The CDR3 covers 17 residues. The V end was cut by 6 bases, the J end by 3 bases, with 23 bases between. Germline V gene data show CDR1 as SGDLS and CDR2 as YYNGEE. CDR3 protein: CASMIGTVSKSTDTQYF. As DNA, the CDR3 is TGTGCCAGCATGATCGGTACTGTGTCTAAGTCGACAGATACGCAGTATTTT.

The chain joins TRBV6-5 to TRBJ1-5; 7 bases map to TRBD1. V gave up 7 bases and J gave up 3 bases; unmatched junction bases: 9. Per the germline V gene, CDR1 is MNHEY and CDR2 is SVGAGI. The CDR3 sequence is 15 residues long. DNA for the CDR3: TGTGCCAGCATGGGAGAAGGACAGGTCAATCAGCCCCAGCATTTT. Its protein product is CASMGEGQVNQPQHF.

V and J are TRBV4-2 and TRBJ2-7, with TRBD2 matching 12 bases. The V gene end was trimmed by 2 bases and the J gene end by 2 bases; junction bases not matched to a gene: 13. Germline V gives CDR1 LGHNA, CDR2 YNFKEQ. The CDR3 sequence is 19 residues long. CDR3 sequence reads: CASSQNPGLAGNSAYEQYF. The DNA for the CDR3 is TGTGCCAGCAGCCAAAATCCCGGACTAGCGGGAAATTCCGCCTACGAGCAGTACTTC.

CDR3 loop: CATSRGRDGTGELFF. The CDR3 DNA is TGTGCCACCAGCAGAGGCAGGGATGGCACCGGGGAGCTGTTTTTT. V is TRBV15 and J is TRBJ2-2, with TRBD1 as a possible D gene (5 bases). V lost 1 base, J lost 4 bases, and 10 bases lay in between. Germline values: CDR1 LNHNV, CDR2 YYDKDF (reference sequence). The CDR3 contains 15 residues.

The V call is TRBV29-1, the J call TRBJ1-2; no firm D call. Germline V gene data show CDR1 as SQVTM and CDR2 as ANQGSEA. This CDR3 region has 10 residues. With 7 bases removed from V and 2 bases from J, the gap between germline ends came to 5 bases. The CDR3 region is CSAGNYGYTF. CDR3 coding DNA: TGCAGCGCGGGGAACTATGGCTACACCTTC.

This sequence joins TRBV9 and TRBJ2-2, with TRBD1 identical over 10 bases. V lost 0 bases, J lost 6 bases, and 5 bases stayed unmatched. Germline CDR1 reads SGDLS; CDR2 reads YYNGEE. This CDR3 is 16 amino acids long. The CDR3 reads CASSVGGQGVAGELFF. The CDR3 region has the DNA TGTGCCAGCAGCGTAGGTGGACAGGGGGTGGCCGGGGAGCTGTTTTTT.

The CDR3 nucleotides read TGTGCCAGCAGTCCGCCGAGGACAGAAGGTTGGTCCAGCGCCTACGAGCAGTACTTC. Translating gives CASSPPRTEGWSSAYEQYF. The gene calls are TRBV27 and TRBJ2-7; D possibly corresponds to TRBD1 (6 bases). The CDR3 runs to 19 residues. V was shortened by 5 bases and J by 2 bases, with 28 bases between the two germline ends. Germline-derived CDR1 and CDR2 are MNHEY and SMNVEV (reference sequence).

The rearrangement links TRBV29-1 to TRBJ2-1; 11 positions agree with TRBD2. The V gene end was trimmed by 6 bases and the J gene end by 7 bases; junction bases not matched to a gene: 11. The CDR3 sequence is 15 residues long. CDR1 is SQVTM and CDR2 is ANQGSEA in the germline V gene. The CDR3 coding sequence is TGCAGCGTCGCTGGCTTAGCGGGAGGGTGGAATGAGCAGTTCTTC. This translates into CSVAGLAGGWNEQFF.

The genes are TRBV7-9 and TRBJ1-2; a possible D gene is TRBD1 (5 bases). The CDR3 runs 14 residues. Germline V CDR1 and CDR2: SEHNR, FQNEAQ (reference sequence). V lost 8 bases, J lost 4 bases, and 17 bases lay in between. Here the CDR3 reads CASGGDRSGYGYTF. The DNA of the CDR3 is TGTGCCAGCGGAGGGGACCGCTCTGGCTATGGCTACACCTTC.

The chain employs TRBV5-1 and TRBJ2-3; 10 bases align to TRBD2. Germline V gene data show CDR1 as SGHRS and CDR2 as YFSETQ. The CDR3 sequence is 16 residues long. V gave up 0 bases and J gave up 1 base; unmatched junction bases: 2. CDR3 region: CASSLGTSGRTDTQYF. CDR3 DNA: TGCGCCAGCAGCTTGGGGACTAGCGGTCGCACAGATACGCAGTATTTT.

The rearrangement joins TRBV15 to TRBJ2-7; 12 bases are shared with TRBD1. The V segment lost 1 base and the J segment 6 bases; nucleotides outside the gene matches: 10. Germline values: CDR1 LNHNV, CDR2 YYDKDF (reference sequence). The CDR3 length is 17 residues. The CDR3 DNA reads as TGTGCCACCAGCAGAGGAGGGACAGGGGGCGGCTGGGGCGAGCAGTACTTC. Amino acid sequence: CATSRGGTGGGWGEQYF.

CDR3 residues: CASSLGQGTRAYGYTF. As DNA, the CDR3 is TGTGCCAGCAGCTTGGGTCAGGGGACCCGAGCCTATGGCTACACCTTC. This sequence joins TRBV11-2 and TRBJ1-2; possible D gene TRBD1, 6 bases. Trimming cost V 3 bases and J 4 bases, with 18 bases left between them. Germline CDR1 is SGHAT and CDR2 is FQNNGV. The CDR3 length is 16 residues. The full variable domain, in which reference TRBV11-2 and TRBJ1-2 provide the parts outside the CDR3, is EAGVAQSPRYKIIEKRQSVAFWCNPISGHATLYWYQQILGQGPKLLIQFQNNGVVDDSQLPKDRFSAERLKGVDSTLKIQPAKLEDSAVYLCASSLGQGTRAYGYTFGSGTRLTVV.

The chain joins TRBV7-8 to TRBJ1-3; D is perhaps TRBD1 (5 bases). This CDR3 spans 18 amino acids. Trimming pared 5 bases from V and 4 bases from J, leaving 24 bases between. Germline lookup yields CDR1 SGHVS and CDR2 FQNEAQ. The CDR3 sequence: CASSPLGGGAPIGNTIYF. In DNA form, the CDR3 reads TGTGCCAGCAGCCCGCTTGGGGGGGGAGCCCCCATCGGAAACACCATATATTTT.

The chain joins TRBV10-2 to TRBJ2-2; TRBD2 matches 12 bases. V was pared by 6 bases and J by 6 bases, with 8 bases of the junction left unmatched. Germline assignment: CDR1 WSHSY and CDR2 SAAADI. CDR3 length equals 16 residues. The CDR3 sequence: CASSGLAGSPAGELFF. The CDR3 nucleotides are TGCGCCAGCAGCGGACTAGCGGGATCTCCAGCCGGGGAGCTGTTTTTT.

V and J are TRBV29-1 and TRBJ2-5; D remains ambiguous. CDR1 and CDR2 (germline): SQVTM, ANQGSEA. Deletions cut 7 bases from V and 5 bases from J, with 11 bases between. This CDR3 is built from 11 residues. CDR3 amino acids: CSAPLGETQYF. In DNA form, the CDR3 reads TGCAGCGCCCCACTCGGGGAGACCCAGTACTTC.

The J gene is TRBJ1-1, the V gene TRBV5-6; tentative D call: TRBD1 (6 bases). The CDR3 is 15 residues long. The V end lost 4 bases, the J end lost 4 bases, and 17 bases lay between the germline ends. CDR1 and CDR2 (germline): SGHDT, YYEEEE. CDR3 bases: TGTGCCAGCAGCCAAACCCCCGGGACAAGCACTGAAGCTTTCTTT. This encodes CASSQTPGTSTEAFF.

The chain uses TRBV7-2 and TRBJ1-1; 9 bases map to TRBD1. V shed 5 bases and J 3 bases; nucleotides not matched to a gene: 7. The length of the CDR3 is 15 residues. Germline CDR1 and CDR2: SGHTA and FQGNSA. The CDR3, as DNA: TGTGCCAGCAGCCTAACGACAGGGGGGGACACTGAAGCTTTCTTT. Protein sequence: CASSLTTGGDTEAFF.

The rearrangement joins TRBV2 to TRBJ1-2, with D possibly being TRBD1 (5 bases). The V end was cut by 5 bases, the J end by 1 base, with 8 bases between. CDR1 is SNHLY and CDR2 is FYNNEI in the germline V gene. This CDR3 is 13 amino acids long. The CDR3 is CASSPGGNYGYTF. Written as DNA, the CDR3 is TGTGCCAGCAGTCCGGGGGGTAACTATGGCTACACCTTC.

V gene TRBV7-9 combines with J gene TRBJ1-6; TRBD1 agrees at 7 bases. Germline CDR1 SEHNR, CDR2 FQNEAQ (reference sequence). There are 17 residues in the CDR3. With V trimmed by 4 bases and J by 4 bases, 10 bases remained unmatched. The CDR3 is CASSSSRGTDYNSPLHF. CDR3 bases: TGTGCCAGCAGCTCTAGCAGGGGGACAGATTATAATTCACCCCTCCACTTT.

This rearrangement joins TRBV19 to TRBJ1-2, with D possibly matching TRBD1 (6 bases). The V gene's germline CDR1 is LNHDA and CDR2 SQIVND (reference sequence). The CDR3 length is 14 residues. V lost 10 bases to trimming and J lost 8 bases, with 23 bases between them. CDR3 sequence (DNA): TGTGCCATCGCACAACCGGACAGAGTCGGCGGCTACACCTTC. It translates to CAIAQPDRVGGYTF.

Comment on this clone: The sample holds other DNA sequences that translate to the same CDR3. This chain uses TRBV7-2 with TRBJ2-3; weak D call: TRBD1 (6 bases). Germline values: CDR1 SGHTA, CDR2 FQGNSA. This CDR3 region has 14 residues. V dropped 1 base and J dropped 1 base, with 6 bases sitting between them. The CDR3 here is CASSLGQGTDTQYF. The CDR3 nucleotides are TGTGCCAGCAGCTTAGGACAGGGCACAGATACGCAGTATTTT.

This chain uses TRBV5-1 with TRBJ2-1; 8 bases map to TRBD1. The germline gives CDR1 SGHRS, CDR2 YFSETQ. CDR3 length equals 14 residues. J was trimmed by 10 bases and V by 0 bases; bases with no gene match: 6. The CDR3 sequence is CASSLGQGHEEQFF. As DNA, the CDR3 is TGCGCCAGCAGCTTGGGACAGGGGCACGAGGAGCAGTTCTTC.

The gene calls are TRBV7-9 and TRBJ2-1; D is possibly TRBD1 (6 bases). The CDR3 totals 15 residues. The germline V gene has CDR1 SEHNR and CDR2 FQNEAQ (reference sequence). The V gene lost 3 bases and the J gene lost 4 bases, with 13 bases spanning the gap. The DNA of the CDR3 is TGTGCCAGCAGCTTTGCTCAGGGGCGATACAATGAGCAGTTCTTC. Translated, it gives CASSFAQGRYNEQFF.